This TCR beta chain emerged from a study of T-cell reconstitution after alpha-beta-depleted transplantation in children (dated by TCRdb to 2016 to 2017). The study in broad terms: The study quantitatively tracked T-cell immune reconstitution after TCRalphabeta/CD19-depleted allogeneic hematopoietic cell transplantation in children using TCR repertoire profiling. What the research found in general, with its limitations: The apparently early recovery of alphabetaT-cell counts about two months after transplant reportedly depended on only several hundred rapidly expanded clones that came from non-depleted graft cells. The high TCRbeta diversity at day 60 in some patients was ascribed to recipient T cells and intrathymic progenitors that had survived conditioning. The frequencies of hyperexpanded clones fell over the following months, and after one year, T-cell counts and TCRbeta diversity were mostly attributed to newly produced T cells.

Libraries came from PCR. Sequencing took place on an Illumina HiSeq 2500. TCR libraries were prepared with molecular barcoding, using unique molecular identifiers to normalize TCRbeta repertoire quantification. TCRdb reran the public reads through fastp at Q25 and MiXCR, keeping productive beta chains. Records with the same CDR3 protein are collapsed into one entry carrying the most frequent genes and DNA. The sample table holds roughly 500,000 distinct CDR3 sequences, of which 10% were seen once. The ten largest account for approximately 2% of the sample. Read against the paper, the sample's treatment or condition label means: allogeneic hematopoietic cell transplantation with graft depleted of TCRalphabeta T cells and CD19 B cells. Transplant recipients were children who received TCRalphabeta/CD19-depleted allogeneic hematopoietic cell grafts. V is reduced by 0 bases and J by 2 bases, leaving a spacing of 9 bases between them. The CDR3 runs 15 residues from the cysteine to the phenylalanine. The DNA shown is the 45-base CDR3, in frame from base 1. Based on the germline V gene, the CDR1 and CDR2 sequences are SGDLS and YYNGEE.

This clonotype was seen repeatedly, ten times or more. It lacks a known antigen. No base-level quality is on record; no much larger clone is a single base apart. The sequence is built from TRBV9 and TRBJ2-1; TRBD2 could be the D gene, as 5 bases match. Here the sequenced sample was PBMCs, taken before TCRalphabeta/CD19-depleted stem cell transplant. The receptor comes from a child aged 2 to 10 with inherited bone marrow failure, due to receive a stem cell transplant. The CDR3 protein: CASSVVAGTYNEQFF. Read as DNA, the sequence is TGTGCCAGCAGCGTAGTTGCGGGTACCTACAATGAGCAGTTCTTC.